Listed below are T cell receptor beta chains from one sample, sequenced in a study of cytomegalovirus exposure and HLA in healthy donors. Generated by immunoSEQ multiplex PCR, the TCRdb table keeps only in-frame clones and is missing some. The table has 90,000 to 100,000 clones, around 79% seen once. The sequenced sample was PBMCs. The receptors derive from a woman aged 40 to 50 in good health and CMV-seronegative. The CDR3 runs from the conserved cysteine through the conserved F or W. The D gene is left open where the match is weak. A clone size is listed for some rows: how often the clone was seen (once, few, many), or a class if it is expanded.

V	size	J	D	CDR3	DNA
TRBV7-7	.	TRBJ2-3	TRBD1	CASSSGTGLSDTQYF	TGTGCCAGCAGCTCCGGGACAGGTCTGTCAGATACGCAGTATTTT
TRBV4-1	.	TRBJ1-1	.	CASSQGRSTEAFF	TGCGCCAGCAGCCAAGGGAGGTCGACTGAAGCTTTCTTT
TRBV6-1	.	TRBJ2-5	.	CALSRGEGWETQYF	TGTGCCCTTTCCAGGGGCGAAGGTTGGGAGACCCAGTACTTC
TRBV19	.	TRBJ1-5	TRBD1	CASSKTGTGEQPQHF	TGTGCCAGTAGTAAGACCGGGACAGGGGAACAGCCCCAGCATTTT
TRBV2	.	TRBJ2-1	TRBD2	CASSSEQTSGPVNEQFF	TGTGCCAGCAGTTCCGAGCAGACTAGCGGACCTGTGAATGAGCAGTTCTTC
TRBV4-2	.	TRBJ2-3	.	CASSQDLTRGSYTQYF	TGTGCCAGCAGCCAAGATCTAACCCGGGGAAGCTACACGCAGTATTTT
TRBV5-4	.	TRBJ1-1	.	CASSLAGGTSEAFF	TGTGCCAGCAGCTTGGCCGGGGGGACAAGTGAAGCTTTCTTT
TRBV25-1	.	TRBJ1-2	TRBD1	CASRDNEDRANYGYTF	TGTGCCAGCAGGGACAATGAGGACAGGGCGAACTATGGCTACACCTTC
TRBV19	.	TRBJ2-5	TRBD1	CASSITGGLETQYF	TGTGCCAGTAGTATAACAGGGGGGCTTGAGACCCAGTACTTC
TRBV7-9	.	TRBJ1-2	.	CASSDSGILGYTF	TGTGCCAGCAGCGATTCAGGGATCCTTGGCTACACCTTC
TRBV5-1	.	TRBJ2-2	TRBD2	CASSRGLAGNTGELFF	TGCGCCAGCAGCCGGGGACTAGCGGGGAACACCGGGGAGCTGTTTTTT
TRBV4-1	.	TRBJ2-1	TRBD2	CASSQAVRGGSYNEQFF	TGCGCCAGCAGCCAAGCGGTCCGCGGGGGCTCCTACAATGAGCAGTTCTTC
TRBV25-1	.	TRBJ2-7	TRBD1	CASSEPGTGIYEQYF	TGTGCCAGCAGTGAACCCGGGACAGGGATCTACGAGCAGTACTTC
TRBV5-1	.	TRBJ2-7	TRBD1	CASSLSAGTGYVEQYF	TGCGCCAGCAGCTTGTCGGCCGGGACAGGGTACGTCGAGCAGTACTTC
TRBV21-1	.	TRBJ1-4	.	CASSKGEENNEKLFF	TGTGCCAGCAGCAAGGGGGAGGAGAATAATGAAAAACTGTTTTTT
TRBV7-9	.	TRBJ1-5	TRBD1	CASSLDDRGPQPQHF	TGTGCCAGCAGCTTAGACGACAGGGGCCCCCAGCCCCAGCATTTT
TRBV4-3	.	TRBJ2-7	.	CASSQGVQASYEQYF	TGCGCCAGCAGCCAAGGTGTCCAGGCTTCCTACGAGCAGTACTTC
TRBV6-5	.	TRBJ1-1	.	CASRNGQGLTEAFF	TGTGCCAGCCGGAACGGTCAGGGTCTCACTGAAGCTTTCTTT
TRBV11-2	.	TRBJ2-1	.	CASSLGVEQFF	TGTGCCAGCAGCTTAGGAGTTGAGCAGTTCTTC
TRBV6-4	.	TRBJ1-2	TRBD1	CASNYKTDRENYGYTF	TGTGCCAGCAACTACAAAACGGACAGGGAAAACTATGGCTACACCTTC
TRBV27	.	TRBJ2-7	TRBD2	CAAGGSSYEQYF	TGTGCCGCCGGGGGGAGCTCCTACGAGCAGTACTTC
TRBV7-3	.	TRBJ1-1	.	CASSSPGKPYTEAFF	TGTGCCAGCAGCTCCCCAGGGAAACCCTACACTGAAGCTTTCTTT
TRBV5-1	.	TRBJ2-1	.	CASSGQGGGNEQFF	TGCGCCAGCAGCGGTCAGGGGGGAGGCAATGAGCAGTTCTTC
TRBV4-1	.	TRBJ1-3	TRBD1	CASSSPDREFGNTIYF	TGCGCCAGCAGCTCACCCGACAGGGAATTCGGAAACACCATATATTTT
TRBV7-9	.	TRBJ1-1	.	CASSRNKGFAEAFF	TGTGCCAGCAGCAGGAATAAGGGGTTCGCTGAAGCTTTCTTT
TRBV5-3	.	TRBJ1-2	TRBD1	CARSNGQGNYGYTF	TGTGCCAGAAGCAACGGACAGGGAAACTATGGCTACACCTTC
TRBV2	few	TRBJ1-1	.	CASSEAPGTEAFF	TGTGCCAGCAGTGAAGCCCCGGGCACTGAAGCTTTCTTT
TRBV2	.	TRBJ2-7	.	CASSEYLGRTYEQYF	TGTGCCAGCAGTGAATACCTTGGCCGGACTTACGAGCAGTACTTC
TRBV10-1	.	TRBJ2-3	.	CASSEAVTSGTLRDTQYF	TGCGCCAGCAGTGAGGCGGTAACGTCCGGGACTCTTAGGGATACGCAGTATTTT
TRBV5-1	few	TRBJ2-3	.	CASSNPSGLDTQYF	TGCGCCAGCAGCAACCCCAGCGGACTAGATACGCAGTATTTT
TRBV5-6	.	TRBJ1-1	.	CASSLVDKEAFF	TGTGCCAGCAGCTTGGTGGACAAAGAAGCTTTCTTT
TRBV29-1	.	TRBJ2-2	.	CSVGSSQAGELFF	TGCAGCGTTGGATCGTCCCAGGCCGGGGAGCTGTTTTTT
TRBV7-9	.	TRBJ1-1	.	CASSVGRGWDTEAFF	TGTGCCAGCAGCGTCGGGAGGGGGTGGGATACTGAAGCTTTCTTT
TRBV7-2	.	TRBJ1-5	.	CASSLVEGAQPQHF	TGTGCCAGCAGCTTAGTCGAAGGGGCCCAGCCCCAGCATTTT
TRBV5-1	few	TRBJ1-4	.	CASSLVGVDEKLFF	TGCGCCAGCAGCTTAGTAGGGGTTGATGAAAAACTGTTTTTT
TRBV5-6	.	TRBJ1-1	.	CASSPTENTEAFF	TGTGCCAGCAGCCCGACAGAGAACACTGAAGCTTTCTTT
TRBV27	.	TRBJ2-1	TRBD1	CASSATGTGGHNEQFF	TGTGCCAGCAGTGCTACGGGGACAGGTGGGCACAATGAGCAGTTCTTC
TRBV4-1	.	TRBJ2-4	.	CASSQEQRLVQYF	TGCGCCAGCAGCCAAGAACAGCGGTTAGTTCAGTACTTC
TRBV19	.	TRBJ1-1	.	CATTGFRTEAFF	TGTGCCACTACAGGGTTTCGGACTGAAGCTTTCTTT
TRBV4-1	.	TRBJ2-7	TRBD1	CASSHLVHRGYSYEQYF	TGCGCCAGCAGCCACCTGGTCCACAGGGGGTACTCCTACGAGCAGTACTTC
TRBV30	.	TRBJ2-7	TRBD2	CACLTGRVAYEQYF	TGTGCCTGCCTAACGGGGAGGGTCGCCTACGAGCAGTACTTC
TRBV5-3	once	TRBJ2-3	.	CARSLGLSQRDTQYF	TGTGCCAGAAGCTTGGGGCTGAGCCAGAGGGATACGCAGTATTTT
TRBV18	.	TRBJ2-4	.	CASSPPVRDGAKNIQYF	TGTGCCAGCTCACCACCGGTCCGCGATGGTGCCAAAAACATTCAGTACTTC
TRBV10-2	.	TRBJ2-7	.	CASSEPLGEADEQYF	TGCGCCAGCAGTGAGCCCCTAGGGGAGGCGGACGAGCAGTACTTC
TRBV5-5	.	TRBJ2-3	.	CASSLKAAAGGTDTQYF	TGTGCCAGCAGCTTGAAGGCGGCGGCGGGTGGCACAGATACGCAGTATTTT
TRBV5-1	.	TRBJ1-2	.	CASSWSGTAAYGYTF	TGCGCCAGCAGCTGGTCGGGAACAGCCGCCTATGGCTACACCTTC
TRBV5-4	.	TRBJ1-2	.	CASSLDSSYGYTF	TGTGCCAGCAGCCTGGACAGCTCCTATGGCTACACCTTC
TRBV2	.	TRBJ1-5	.	CASRGGGRHQPQHF	TGTGCCAGCCGTGGGGGAGGGCGGCATCAGCCCCAGCATTTT
TRBV2	.	TRBJ2-2	TRBD1	CASSKTPTGGENTGELFF	TGTGCCAGCAGTAAAACACCGACAGGGGGCGAAAACACCGGGGAGCTGTTTTTT